Listed below are T cell receptor beta chains from one sample, sequenced in a study of yellow fever vaccine responses in identical twins. MiXCR, applied by TCRdb to the RT-PCR reads, yields one record per CDR3 protein. The repertoire holds a few thousand distinct CDR3 sequences, with 60% to 70% as singletons. Source: T cells from blood (PBMCs), unsorted or a sorted subset (not recorded which), taken before or after yellow fever vaccination (not recorded which). The receptor set was obtained from a woman younger than 35 who received the yellow fever vaccine. The CDR3 runs from the conserved cysteine through the conserved F or W. A D gene is named only where the DNA matches it firmly. Clone size is not always given. Where it is, it says once, few, many or a class for expanded clones.

d_gene	j_gene	v_gene	abundance	CDR3nt	CDR3aa
.	TRBJ2-5	TRBV5-1	.	TGCGCCAGCAAACCAGGGAATACTCAAGAGACCCAGTACTTC	CASKPGNTQETQYF
.	TRBJ1-4	TRBV10-3	.	TGTGCCTCTCAGGGACAAGATGAAAAACTGTTTTTT	CASQGQDEKLFF
TRBD2	TRBJ2-1	TRBV6-4	.	TGTGCCAGCAGTGGGACTAGCGGGGGGGCCGCCAATGAGCAGTTCTTC	CASSGTSGGAANEQFF
.	TRBJ2-1	TRBV20-1	.	TGCAGTGCCCCCCCGGGGCTAGATTACAATGAGCAGTTCTTC	CSAPPGLDYNEQFF
.	TRBJ2-1	TRBV6-2/TRBV6-3	.	TGTGCCAGCAGTTACGGTTTAGAGGGCAATGAGCAGTTCTTC	CASSYGLEGNEQFF
.	TRBJ2-5	TRBV12-3/TRBV12-4	.	TGTGCCAGCAGTTCAAACCCGACAGGTCAAGAGACCCAGTACTTC	CASSSNPTGQETQYF
.	TRBJ2-1	TRBV11-3	.	TGTGCCAGCAGCTTCCCGGTAGGTGGTTTCGACAATGAGCAGTTCTTC	CASSFPVGGFDNEQFF
.	TRBJ2-5	TRBV5-4	.	TGTGCCAGCAGCTTAGGGAGGGAGACCCAGTACTTC	CASSLGRETQYF
TRBD1	TRBJ2-1	TRBV5-4	few	TGTGCCAGCGGCTCCGGGACAGGAACTTACAATGAGCAGTTCTTC	CASGSGTGTYNEQFF
.	TRBJ2-2	TRBV4-3	.	TGCGCCAGCAGCCAAGTGCAAGACTACTATTACGGGGAGCTGTTTTTT	CASSQVQDYYYGELFF